This TCR beta chain was captured in a study of T cell responses to AZD1222 COVID-19 vaccine. Regarding the study as a whole: Mostly white British, mostly female donors; authors suggested clonal diversity may be underestimated. Only a handful of AZD1222 recipients, roughly six in all, had baseline seropositivity. Sampling that yielded the repertoires occurred only after the peak T cell response. CD4 TCRs covered the whole spike, strongest at regions 160-218 and 743-854.

Data came from immunoSEQ multiplex PCR; TCRdb stores just in-frame clones and leaves some out. The sample shows 150,000 to 200,000 clones, around nine tenths of them seen only once. CDR1 is MGHDK, CDR2 SYGVNS, per germline. The CDR3 totals 17 residues. V lost 2 bases, J lost 1 base, and 18 bases lay in between. Of note for this clone: The antigen is unknown.

The clonotype originates from an adult who received the AZD1222 COVID-19 vaccine. The rearrangement links TRBV25-1 to TRBJ2-7, with a tentative D call TRBD1 (6 bases). The starting material was peripheral blood, obtained 28 days after the second AZD1222 dose. The CDR3 DNA sequence: TGTGCCAGCAGTGAAATATCTCGGCGGACAGCTTCCTACGAGCAGTACTTC. Translation: CASSEISRRTASYEQYF.